This is a list of T cell receptor beta chains from one sample in a study of human T cells and chemical hapten exposure. TCRdb independently ran MiXCR on the RACE reads; one entry per CDR3 protein. There are 350,000 to 400,000 distinct CDR3 sequences in the sample; more than 5% occur only once, and about 5.4% lies in the top ten. This sample comprised whole blood, obtained in connection with sensitization to the hapten diphenylcyclopropenone (DPC). The source of these receptors is a woman aged 18-29 years with alopecia areata. Some clones in this sample may be carry-over from other donors' samples. Each CDR3 is given with its conserved first and last residue. Fields, in order: V gene, J gene, D gene, clone size, CDR3 DNA, CDR3 protein. D genes are given only for firm matches. Rows give clone size only sometimes, using once, few, many, or a class for an expanded clone.

V gene: TRBV6-5
J gene: TRBJ1-5
D gene: TRBD1
clone size: few
CDR3 DNA: TGTGCCAGCAGTCGACAGGGGGCTTACAATCAGCCCCAGCATTTT
CDR3 protein: CASSRQGAYNQPQHF

V gene: TRBV4-3
J gene: TRBJ2-7
D gene: TRBD2
clone size: .
CDR3 DNA: TGCGCCAGCAGCCAAGGGAGCGGGGGGGCCTACGAGCAGTACTTC
CDR3 protein: CASSQGSGGAYEQYF

V gene: TRBV28
J gene: TRBJ2-3
D gene: .
clone size: .
CDR3 DNA: TGTGCCAGCAGTTTCTTTCTTTCGGGTGGCTTTCGCACAGATACGCAGTATTTT
CDR3 protein: CASSFFLSGGFRTDTQYF

V gene: TRBV18
J gene: TRBJ1-2
D gene: .
clone size: many
CDR3 DNA: TGTGCCAGCTCACCAATTAAGACCAATGGCTACACCTTC
CDR3 protein: CASSPIKTNGYTF

V gene: TRBV4-3
J gene: TRBJ2-7
D gene: TRBD2
clone size: few
CDR3 DNA: TGCGCCAGCAGCCCCCTCGCGTCGGGGGGGAACTACGAGCAGTACTTC
CDR3 protein: CASSPLASGGNYEQYF

V gene: TRBV6-2/TRBV6-3
J gene: TRBJ2-5
D gene: .
clone size: .
CDR3 DNA: TGTGCCAGCAGGTCCCTGGGGCAAACCCAAGAGACCCAGTACTTC
CDR3 protein: CASRSLGQTQETQYF

V gene: TRBV7-6
J gene: TRBJ2-1
D gene: .
clone size: many
CDR3 DNA: TGTGCCAGCAGCCTCCCGGTCGGGGGCCCCATACCCAATGAGCAGTTCTTC
CDR3 protein: CASSLPVGGPIPNEQFF

V gene: TRBV5-1
J gene: TRBJ1-1
D gene: .
clone size: .
CDR3 DNA: TGCGCCAGCTCCATGTGGACTGAAGCTTTCTTT
CDR3 protein: CASSMWTEAFF

V gene: TRBV19
J gene: TRBJ1-4
D gene: .
clone size: .
CDR3 DNA: TGTGCCAGTAGTATCGTGGCGGCACACAATGAAAAACTGTTTTTT
CDR3 protein: CASSIVAAHNEKLFF

V gene: TRBV7-2
J gene: TRBJ2-3
D gene: TRBD2
clone size: .
CDR3 DNA: TGTGCCAGCAGCCCCTCGGCGGGGGGGTCTTCAGATACGCAGTATTTT
CDR3 protein: CASSPSAGGSSDTQYF

V gene: TRBV6-1
J gene: TRBJ1-4
D gene: TRBD1
clone size: few
CDR3 DNA: TGTGCCAGCAGTGAAGGGACAGGGGCCCTAACTAATGAAAAACTGTTTTTT
CDR3 protein: CASSEGTGALTNEKLFF

V gene: TRBV2
J gene: TRBJ2-7
D gene: .
clone size: many
CDR3 DNA: TGTGCCAGCAGTGTTAGCACCTACGAGCAGTACTTC
CDR3 protein: CASSVSTYEQYF

V gene: TRBV4-2
J gene: TRBJ2-6
D gene: TRBD2
clone size: many
CDR3 DNA: TGTGCCAGCAGCCTTGCTTCCGTTAGCGGGGGAGGAGGGGCCAACGTCCTGACTTTC
CDR3 protein: CASSLASVSGGGGANVLTF

V gene: TRBV20-1
J gene: TRBJ1-1
D gene: TRBD1
clone size: few
CDR3 DNA: TGCAGTGCCCCGGACAGGGGGCAGACAAACACTGAAGCTTTCTTT
CDR3 protein: CSAPDRGQTNTEAFF

V gene: TRBV20-1
J gene: TRBJ1-6
D gene: .
clone size: .
CDR3 DNA: TGCAGTGCTAGACGACAGGCGGCCAATTCACCCCTCCACTTT
CDR3 protein: CSARRQAANSPLHF

V gene: TRBV10-3
J gene: TRBJ2-1
D gene: .
clone size: many
CDR3 DNA: TGTGCCATCAGTGATGGCGGGGACTCCTACAATGAGCAGTTCTTC
CDR3 protein: CAISDGGDSYNEQFF

V gene: TRBV10-3
J gene: TRBJ2-5
D gene: TRBD2
clone size: few
CDR3 DNA: TGTGCCACCGCTCTGACTAGCGGGGAACAAGAGACCCAGTACTTC
CDR3 protein: CATALTSGEQETQYF

V gene: TRBV11-1
J gene: TRBJ2-7
D gene: TRBD1
clone size: many
CDR3 DNA: TGTGCCAGCAGCCCAAGACAGGGTATTGGCGAGTACGAGCAGTACTTC
CDR3 protein: CASSPRQGIGEYEQYF

V gene: TRBV6-5
J gene: TRBJ2-3
D gene: .
clone size: many
CDR3 DNA: TGTGCCAGCAGTTCCCCGGGGATCGCAGATACGCAGTATTTT
CDR3 protein: CASSSPGIADTQYF

V gene: TRBV7-2
J gene: TRBJ2-3
D gene: TRBD1
clone size: many
CDR3 DNA: TGTGCCAGCAGCTTAGGGGGACAGGTTTCTCCGCAGTATTTT
CDR3 protein: CASSLGGQVSPQYF

V gene: TRBV15
J gene: TRBJ1-2
D gene: TRBD1
clone size: many
CDR3 DNA: TGTGCCACCAGCCGAGGGCGACAGGGGGCTTATGGCTACACCTTC
CDR3 protein: CATSRGRQGAYGYTF

V gene: TRBV5-1
J gene: TRBJ2-1
D gene: TRBD2
clone size: few
CDR3 DNA: TGCGCCAGCACACGGGACGGGGGGGCGTATCAGTTCTTC
CDR3 protein: CASTRDGGAYQFF

V gene: TRBV12-3/TRBV12-4
J gene: TRBJ1-5
D gene: TRBD1
clone size: many
CDR3 DNA: TGTGCCAGCAGGTTCGGACAGGGGCCCAATCAGCCCCAGCATTTT
CDR3 protein: CASRFGQGPNQPQHF

V gene: TRBV6-5
J gene: TRBJ1-6
D gene: .
clone size: many
CDR3 DNA: TGTGCCAGCAGTTACAGGGCTGCCTATAATTCACCCCTCCACTTT
CDR3 protein: CASSYRAAYNSPLHF

V gene: TRBV12-3/TRBV12-4
J gene: TRBJ1-2
D gene: .
clone size: .
CDR3 DNA: TGTGCCAGCAGTTTCGTCCCCGTTGCTGAAGGTGGCTACACCTTC
CDR3 protein: CASSFVPVAEGGYTF

V gene: TRBV6-2/TRBV6-3
J gene: TRBJ2-3
D gene: .
clone size: few
CDR3 DNA: TGTGCCAGCAGTCCGCTGGAGGACACACCGGGAAGCACAGATACGCAGTATTTT
CDR3 protein: CASSPLEDTPGSTDTQYF

V gene: TRBV12-3/TRBV12-4
J gene: TRBJ2-1
D gene: .
clone size: many
CDR3 DNA: TGTGCCAGCAGTTTAGCGCAGTGGGATGAGCAGTTCTTC
CDR3 protein: CASSLAQWDEQFF

V gene: TRBV12-3/TRBV12-4
J gene: TRBJ2-1
D gene: TRBD2
clone size: .
CDR3 DNA: TGTGCCAGCAGTTTAGGTCTAGCGGGGGGTTCTGATGAGCAGTTCTTC
CDR3 protein: CASSLGLAGGSDEQFF

V gene: TRBV12-3/TRBV12-4
J gene: TRBJ1-2
D gene: .
clone size: few
CDR3 DNA: TGTGCCAGCAGTTTTGGGCAGCCCTCTGAGGGCTACACCTTC
CDR3 protein: CASSFGQPSEGYTF

V gene: TRBV28
J gene: TRBJ2-4
D gene: .
clone size: many
CDR3 DNA: TGTGCCAGCAGTTTAGGGGGGGCGGCCAAAAACATTCAGTACTTC
CDR3 protein: CASSLGGAAKNIQYF

V gene: TRBV4-3
J gene: TRBJ1-1
D gene: TRBD1
clone size: many
CDR3 DNA: TGCGCCAGCAGCCACTACGGACAGGGAATGTCTCGAGCTTTCTTT
CDR3 protein: CASSHYGQGMSRAFF

V gene: TRBV3-1
J gene: TRBJ1-1
D gene: TRBD1
clone size: few
CDR3 DNA: TGTGCCAGCAGCCAGCACAGGGGCACTGAAGCTTTCTTT
CDR3 protein: CASSQHRGTEAFF

V gene: TRBV28
J gene: TRBJ2-3
D gene: TRBD2
clone size: many
CDR3 DNA: TGTGCCAGCAGTTCCCCCGCCAGCGGGGGTAGCACAGATACGCAGTATTTT
CDR3 protein: CASSSPASGGSTDTQYF

V gene: TRBV27
J gene: TRBJ2-7
D gene: TRBD1
clone size: few
CDR3 DNA: TGTGCCAGCAGTTACTGGACAGGGGCCTACGAGCAGTACTTC
CDR3 protein: CASSYWTGAYEQYF

V gene: TRBV6-2/TRBV6-3
J gene: TRBJ1-4
D gene: .
clone size: few
CDR3 DNA: TGTGCCAGCAGTTGGGGGGGAGAAAAACTGTTTTTT
CDR3 protein: CASSWGGEKLFF

V gene: TRBV6-1
J gene: TRBJ1-1
D gene: .
clone size: many
CDR3 DNA: TGTGCCAGCACGCTACAAGGGACCACTGAAGCTTTCTTT
CDR3 protein: CASTLQGTTEAFF

V gene: TRBV6-6
J gene: TRBJ1-6
D gene: .
clone size: .
CDR3 DNA: TGTGCCAGCAGTTACTCCGGCCTTCCGGACTCACCCCTCCACTTT
CDR3 protein: CASSYSGLPDSPLHF

V gene: TRBV11-2
J gene: TRBJ1-2
D gene: .
clone size: many
CDR3 DNA: TGTGCCAGCAGCCCCTTAAGGGCGAGAGGGGGCTACACCTTC
CDR3 protein: CASSPLRARGGYTF

V gene: TRBV11-1
J gene: TRBJ1-3
D gene: .
clone size: many
CDR3 DNA: TGTGCCAGCAGCTTCGGGGGCATCTCTGGAAACACCATATATTTT
CDR3 protein: CASSFGGISGNTIYF

V gene: TRBV4-2
J gene: TRBJ1-5
D gene: TRBD1
clone size: .
CDR3 DNA: TGTGCCAGCAGCCGTACCGGGACAGGGATTAGCAATCAGCCCCAGCATTTT
CDR3 protein: CASSRTGTGISNQPQHF

V gene: TRBV6-1
J gene: TRBJ1-2
D gene: TRBD1
clone size: many
CDR3 DNA: TGTGCCAGCAGTGAAACGGGACAGGGGAGCTATGGCTACACCTTC
CDR3 protein: CASSETGQGSYGYTF

V gene: TRBV5-1
J gene: TRBJ2-3
D gene: TRBD2
clone size: .
CDR3 DNA: TGCGCCAGCAGCTCGCCGGGACTAGCGGGGGCGATTAGCACAGATACGCAGTATTTT
CDR3 protein: CASSSPGLAGAISTDTQYF

V gene: TRBV10-3
J gene: TRBJ2-5
D gene: .
clone size: many
CDR3 DNA: TGTGCCATCAGAGAAGAAGAGACCCAGTACTTC
CDR3 protein: CAIREEETQYF

V gene: TRBV7-2
J gene: TRBJ2-6
D gene: .
clone size: .
CDR3 DNA: TGTGCCAGCAGCCTCGGACTGAACTCTGGGGCCAACGTCCTGACTTTC
CDR3 protein: CASSLGLNSGANVLTF

V gene: TRBV12-3/TRBV12-4
J gene: TRBJ2-3
D gene: TRBD2
clone size: .
CDR3 DNA: TGTGCCAGCAGTCCCCCTGTAGCGGGGGGCACAGATACGCAGTATTTT
CDR3 protein: CASSPPVAGGTDTQYF

V gene: TRBV4-1
J gene: TRBJ2-1
D gene: TRBD1
clone size: few
CDR3 DNA: TGCGCCAGCAGCCTGGGACCGGGACAGGGGTCCAATGAGCAGTTCTTC
CDR3 protein: CASSLGPGQGSNEQFF

V gene: TRBV3-1
J gene: TRBJ2-7
D gene: TRBD1
clone size: .
CDR3 DNA: TGTGCCAGCAGCCAGTCGGAGACAGGGGTCAACGAGCAGTACTTC
CDR3 protein: CASSQSETGVNEQYF

V gene: TRBV25-1
J gene: TRBJ1-4
D gene: .
clone size: .
CDR3 DNA: TGTGCCAGCAGTGTGTTCATAGGGGTTAATGAAAAACTGTTTTTT
CDR3 protein: CASSVFIGVNEKLFF

V gene: TRBV18
J gene: TRBJ2-2
D gene: .
clone size: .
CDR3 DNA: TGTGCCAGCTCACCGGGGGCCAGGCCCGACACCGGGGAGCTGTTTTTT
CDR3 protein: CASSPGARPDTGELFF

V gene: TRBV4-3
J gene: TRBJ2-7
D gene: .
clone size: .
CDR3 DNA: TGCGCCAGCAGCCAAGATTCCGGAAAGTACTTTTACGAGCAGTACTTC
CDR3 protein: CASSQDSGKYFYEQYF

V gene: TRBV27
J gene: TRBJ1-1
D gene: .
clone size: few
CDR3 DNA: TGTGCCAGCAGTAAACGGACGCATCCGAACACTGAAGCTTTCTTT
CDR3 protein: CASSKRTHPNTEAFF

V gene: TRBV14
J gene: TRBJ2-4
D gene: TRBD1
clone size: few
CDR3 DNA: TGTGCCAGCAGTCCCTTTTCCGGGACAGAAAACATTCAGTACTTC
CDR3 protein: CASSPFSGTENIQYF

V gene: TRBV29-1
J gene: TRBJ1-2
D gene: .
clone size: many
CDR3 DNA: TGCAGCGTTGGTACGGGCCTTAACTATGGCTACACCTTC
CDR3 protein: CSVGTGLNYGYTF